The 24 T cell receptor beta chains presented below share a single source sample, sequenced in a study of tumor and adjacent non-tumor tissue in lung cancer (dated by TCRdb to 2017 to 2018). RNA was extracted from bulk unsorted tissue and checked for quality with a NanoDrop ND-1000 and an Agilent 2100. To prepare the library, multiplex PCR was applied. TCRdb records Illumina HiSeq 2500 as the sequencer. TCRbeta libraries were built by three rounds of nested PCR using primers (Table S4), following protocols modified from ARM-PCR. TCRdb reran the public reads through fastp at Q25 and MiXCR, keeping productive beta chains. Each CDR3 protein gets just one entry, which takes the most common genes and DNA from the rows behind it. Present in this sample are under 140,000 distinct CDR3 sequences, approximately 80% of which were seen just once. In total, the top ten clones hold 22% of the sample. Sequences were obtained from lung tumor tissue. These TCRs come from a man aged 65 to 85 with non-small cell lung cancer.

Regarding this clonotype: Being one base from a much bigger clone, this may be a read error. The DNA is left out, because the CDR3 cannot be placed on it with certainty; the CDR3 is given as TCRdb lists it. V usage is TRBV5-4 and J usage is TRBJ2-3; no DNA check was done on the table's D call, TRBD2. Germline V gene data show CDR1 as SGHNT and CDR2 as YYREEE (reference sequence). Counting both end residues, the CDR3 totals 16 amino acids. This CDR3 reads CASSSPVAGGTDTRYF.

Comments on this clonotype: The junction shows a germline mismatch at one end, possibly a read error. V and J are TRBV5-1 and TRBJ1-5; D is perhaps TRBD1 (5 bases). Germline V gives CDR1 SGHRS, CDR2 YFSETQ. This CDR3 has 15 amino acids. CDR3 sequence reads: CASSLQGISNQPRHF. DNA for the CDR3: TGCGCCAGCAGCTTGCAGGGTATAAGCAATCAGCCCCGGCATTTT.

As for this clonotype: A much bigger clone sits one base away, suggesting this may be a read error. The chain is built from TRBV6-5 and TRBJ1-2, with D unclear. The CDR3 loop spans 14 amino acids. CDR1 MNHEY and CDR2 SVGAGI come from the germline V gene. Trimming took 0 bases from V and 8 from J, leaving 13 bases between them. The CDR3 spells CASSYSPGRRGYTF. The DNA for the CDR3 is TGTGCCAGCAGTTACTCACCGGGAAGGAGGGGCTACACCTTC.

Concerning this clonotype itself: The CDR3 does not end in the conserved phenylalanine or tryptophan, so this is likely a read error. Written as DNA, the CDR3 is TGTGCCAGCAGTTGCGTGGACAGATACAATGAGCAGTTCATC. It encodes CASSCVDRYNEQFI. V is TRBV28 and J is TRBJ2-1; possibly TRBD1 for D (6 bases). This CDR3 is 14 amino acids long. V lost 4 bases to trimming and J lost 4 bases, with 11 bases between them. Germline loops: CDR1 MDHEN, CDR2 SYDVKM.

The chain couples TRBV6-1 to TRBJ2-1, with D perhaps TRBD2 (6 bases). Trimming took off 6 bases at V and 2 bases at J, with 26 bases between the two ends. CDR1 and CDR2 from the germline V gene are MNHNS and SASEGT. This CDR3 has 19 amino acids. DNA of the CDR3: TGTGCCAGCAGCGATCCAGGAGGGCTGGGGTTGCTCGCCTACAATGAGCAGTTCTTC. This codes for CASSDPGGLGLLAYNEQFF.

Notes on this clonotype: A much larger clone is a single base away; this may be a read error. The CDR3 is CASGRQNSLLHF. CDR3 sequence (DNA): TGTGCCAGCGGCAGGCAAAATTCACTCCTCCACTTT. The chain is built from TRBV28 and TRBJ1-6; no firm D call. The CDR3 covers 12 residues. Looked up from germline, CDR1 is MDHEN and CDR2 is SYDVKM.

This chain joins TRBV20-1 and TRBJ2-7; the match to TRBD2 covers 8 bases. Germline assignment: CDR1 DFQATT and CDR2 SNEGSKA (reference sequence). The CDR3 runs to 13 residues. Unmatched junction bases numbered 10, after V lost 5 bases and J lost 7 bases. The CDR3 sequence: CSAGQREQGEQYF. As DNA, the CDR3 is TGCAGTGCTGGTCAGCGGGAGCAGGGAGAGCAGTACTTC.

This clonotype was detected only once. The junction departs from germline at one end; a sequencing error may be responsible. J is TRBJ1-1 and V is TRBV6-2 or TRBV6-3, with 9 positions matching TRBD1. Germline-derived CDR1 and CDR2 are MNHEY and SVGEGT. CDR3 length: 15 residues. CDR3 nucleotides: TGTGCCAGCAGTACGAGACAGGGGGTGAACACTGAAGCTATCTTT. It codes for CASSTRQGVNTEAIF.

Ten or more counts support this clonotype. V usage is TRBV19 and J usage is TRBJ1-5; D perhaps matches TRBD1 (6 bases). Germline V gives CDR1 LNHDA, CDR2 SQIVND (reference sequence). The CDR3 consists of 14 residues. V was trimmed by 5 bases and J by 6 bases, leaving 14 bases between them. In DNA form, the CDR3 reads TGTGCCAGTAGTGACACAGGGATTGGTCAGCCCCAGCATTTT. Protein product: CASSDTGIGQPQHF. Together with reference TRBV19 and TRBJ1-5, the CDR3 gives the full variable domain: DGGITQSPKYLFRKEGQNVTLSCEQNLNHDAMYWYRQDPGQGLRLIYYSQIVNDFQKGDIAEGYSVSREKKESFPLTVTSAQKNPTAFYLCASSDTGIGQPQHFGDGTRLSIL.

Regarding this clonotype: One end of the junction is discordant with germline, which a read error may explain. This rearrangement joins TRBV12-3 or TRBV12-4 to TRBJ2-7; TRBD1 matches at 9 bases. CDR3 length: 14 amino acids. CDR3 sequence (DNA): TGTACCAGCAGTTCACGGGACAGGGTCTACGAGCAGTACTTC. Its translation: CTSSSRDRVYEQYF.

As for this clonotype: At one end, the junction sequence differs from germline, possibly due to a read error. This chain uses TRBV6-1 with TRBJ2-7, with a tentative D call TRBD1 (5 bases). CDR1 is MNHNS, CDR2 SASEGT, per germline. The CDR3 runs to 14 residues. CDR3 in amino acids: CVSSEVQETREQYF. The CDR3, as DNA: TGTGTCAGCAGTGAAGTACAGGAAACAAGGGAGCAGTACTTC.

As for this clonotype: The junction differs from germline at one of its ends, possibly a read error. The chain uses TRBV4-1 and TRBJ1-2; perhaps TRBD1 as D (5 bases). In germline, CDR1 is MGHRA, CDR2 YSYEKL. The CDR3 has 15 amino acids. CDR3 region: CASSQEGGDFYGYTF. The CDR3 bases are TGCGCCAGTAGCCAAGAAGGCGGGGACTTCTATGGCTACACCTTC.

Worth noting for this clonotype: The junction differs from germline at one of its ends, possibly a read error. The chain links TRBV12-3 or TRBV12-4 to TRBJ1-3; 7 positions agree with TRBD1. The CDR3 extends over 14 amino acids. CDR3 residues: CAISGTVSWRTIYF. The DNA for the CDR3 is TGTGCCATCAGTGGGACAGTGTCATGGCGGACCATATATTTT.

In the case of this clonotype: The junction departs from the called germline gene at one end, perhaps through a read error. The genes are TRBV6-2 or TRBV6-3 and TRBJ2-1; D is undetermined. The CDR3 runs 13 residues. CDR1 is MNHEY, CDR2 SVGEGT, per germline. CDR3 coding DNA: TGTGCCAACAGTTCGTGGGTACGCAATGAGCAGTTCTTC. Protein: CANSSWVRNEQFF.

The genes are TRBV11-3 and TRBJ2-1, with D unresolved. CDR3 length: 12 amino acids. Trimming stripped 8 bases from V and 6 bases from J, with 11 bases between. Looked up from germline, CDR1 is SGHNT and CDR2 is YENEEA. The CDR3 region is CASSGRRNEQFF. CDR3 in DNA: TGTGCCAGCTCTGGCAGGCGCAATGAGCAGTTCTTC.

About this clonotype itself: Relative to the germline gene, one junction end is altered; a read error may explain this. The chain links TRBV11-2 to TRBJ2-1; tentative D call: TRBD2 (6 bases). CDR1 and CDR2 from the germline V gene are SGHAT and FQNNGV. The length of the CDR3 is 18 residues. The CDR3 spells CASSLHVRDWASYKEQSF. The CDR3 DNA follows: TGTGCCAGCAGTTTACATGTGCGGGACTGGGCCTCCTATAAAGAGCAGTCCTTC.

The chain employs TRBV11-2 and TRBJ2-7; D not resolved. Germline-derived CDR1 and CDR2 are SGHAT and FQNNGV. CDR3 length: 12 amino acids. V was cut by 8 bases and J by 6 bases, with 14 bases left in between. CDR3 region: CASQWTEREQYF. For the CDR3, the DNA is TGTGCCAGCCAATGGACCGAGCGCGAGCAGTACTTC.

The chain recombines TRBV29-1 with TRBJ1-6; D is ambiguous. The CDR3 has 13 residues. Germline values: CDR1 SQVTM, CDR2 ANQGSEA. The V and J ends lost 8 bases and 8 bases respectively, with 16 bases between them. CDR3 protein: CSIAEARDSPLHF. CDR3 nucleotide sequence: TGCAGCATTGCAGAAGCTAGGGATTCACCCCTCCACTTT.

In the case of this clonotype: A read error is possible here, since a much larger clone lies one base away. The chain uses TRBV28 and TRBJ2-4; D unresolved. V was cut by 2 bases and J by 9 bases, with 8 bases left in between. The V gene's germline CDR1 is MDHEN and CDR2 SYDVKM. The CDR3 contains 12 residues. In DNA form, the CDR3 reads TGTGCCAGCAGTTTAGCAAAGTCCATTCAGTACTTC. Amino acids: CASSLAKSIQYF.

To note about this clonotype: Germline is not matched at one junction end, which may reflect a read error. As DNA, the CDR3 is TGTGCCAGCAGCGAACAGACGGGTTACAAGCATTACTTC. As protein: CASSEQTGYKHYF. The V and J genes are TRBV5-6 and TRBJ2-7; D call uncertain. This CDR3 is 13 amino acids long. CDR1 SGHDT and CDR2 YYEEEE come from the germline V gene.

The J gene is TRBJ2-3, the V gene TRBV29-1; unclear D gene. Germline-derived CDR1 and CDR2 are SQVTM and ANQGSEA. V dropped 7 bases and J dropped 7 bases, with 21 bases sitting between them. The CDR3 totals 14 residues. The CDR3 DNA reads as TGCAGCGCAAACGACGGCCAGAAGACATATACGCAGTATTTT. Its protein is CSANDGQKTYTQYF.

Only a few counts were recorded for this clonotype. The chain recombines TRBV25-1 with TRBJ2-1; D gene uncertain. Germline CDR1 reads MGHDK; CDR2 reads SYGVNS. V was trimmed by 4 bases and J by 7 bases, leaving 8 bases between them. The CDR3 is 12 residues long. The CDR3 is CASSGSGNEQFF. CDR3 sequence (DNA): TGTGCCAGCAGTGGTAGTGGGAATGAGCAGTTCTTC.

About this clonotype itself: The junction departs from germline at one end; a sequencing error may be responsible. The rearrangement links TRBV4-1 to TRBJ2-5, with 8 bases matching TRBD2. Germline assignment: CDR1 MGHRA and CDR2 YSYEKL. This CDR3 is 16 amino acids long. The CDR3 nucleotides are TGCGCCAGCAGCCGTTTGAGACTAGCGAATCAAGAGACCCAGTACTTT. Translation gives CASSRLRLANQETQYF.

CDR3 sequence (DNA): TGTGCCAGCAGTGGATGGGACCGCCGGGAGCAGTACTTC. It translates to CASSGWDRREQYF. The chain is built from TRBV2 and TRBJ2-7; the D gene could be TRBD1 or TRBD2 (5 bases each). V dropped 4 bases and J dropped 7 bases, with 14 bases sitting between them. CDR1 is SNHLY, CDR2 FYNNEI, per germline. The CDR3 covers 13 residues.